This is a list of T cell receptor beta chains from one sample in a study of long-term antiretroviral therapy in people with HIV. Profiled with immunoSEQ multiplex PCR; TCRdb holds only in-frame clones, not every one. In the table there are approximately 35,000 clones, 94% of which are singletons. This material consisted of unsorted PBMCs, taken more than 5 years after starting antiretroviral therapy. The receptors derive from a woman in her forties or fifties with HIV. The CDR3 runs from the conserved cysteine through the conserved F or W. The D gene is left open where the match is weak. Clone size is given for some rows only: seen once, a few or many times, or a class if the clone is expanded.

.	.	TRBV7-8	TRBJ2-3	CASSYSSTDTQYF	TGTGCCAGCAGCTATAGCAGCACAGATACGCAGTATTTT
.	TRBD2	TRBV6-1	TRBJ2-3	CASLAGGGTDTQYF	TGTGCCAGTTTAGCGGGGGGGGGCACAGATACGCAGTATTTT
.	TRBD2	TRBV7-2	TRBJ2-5	CASSLRLAAGGLMTQYF	TGTGCCAGCAGCTTACGGTTGGCAGCGGGGGGGCTTATGACCCAGTACTTC
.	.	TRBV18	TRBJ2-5	CASSPTGETQYF	TGTGCCAGCTCACCAACGGGAGAGACCCAGTACTTC
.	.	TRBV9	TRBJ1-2	CASSVDASINYGYTF	TGTGCCAGCAGCGTAGATGCCAGCATTAACTATGGCTACACCTTC
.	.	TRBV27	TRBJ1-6	CASSLQGYNSPLHF	TGTGCCAGCAGTTTGCAGGGCTATAATTCACCCCTCCACTTT
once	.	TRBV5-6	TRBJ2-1	CASSLPGHTYNEQFF	TGTGCCAGCAGCTTACCGGGACATACCTACAATGAGCAGTTCTTC
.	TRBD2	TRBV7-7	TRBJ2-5	CASSLGGSGGSVAQYF	TGTGCTAGCAGCTTAGGAGGTAGCGGGGGGAGTGTGGCCCAGTACTTC
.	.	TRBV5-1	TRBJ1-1	CASSFQSSNTEAFF	TGCGCCAGCAGCTTTCAATCCTCGAACACTGAAGCTTTCTTT
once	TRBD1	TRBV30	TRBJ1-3	CAWSPWTGSGNTIYF	TGTGCCTGGTCGCCTTGGACAGGCTCTGGAAACACCATATATTTT
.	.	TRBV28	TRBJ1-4	CASSTPFGEKLFF	TGTGCCAGCAGTACTCCCTTCGGGGAAAAACTGTTTTTT
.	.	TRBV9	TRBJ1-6	CASSVGTDSYNSPLHF	TGTGCCAGCAGCGTAGGGACGGACTCCTATAATTCACCCCTCCACTTT
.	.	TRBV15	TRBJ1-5	CATTGRLGNQPQHF	TGTGCCACCACGGGTAGGCTCGGCAATCAGCCCCAGCATTTT
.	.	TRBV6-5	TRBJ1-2	CASSLGRQYGYTF	TGTGCCAGCAGTTTGGGGAGGCAATATGGCTACACCTTC
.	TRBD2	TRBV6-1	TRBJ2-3	CASNEGGGATDTQYF	TGTGCCAGCAACGAGGGCGGGGGGGCCACAGATACGCAGTATTTT
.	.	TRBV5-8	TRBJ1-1	CASSLNMENTEAFF	TGTGCCAGCAGCTTGAACATGGAGAACACTGAAGCTTTCTTT
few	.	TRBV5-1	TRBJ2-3	CASSLLSGSSDTQYF	TGCGCCAGCAGCCTCTTGTCGGGGTCCTCAGATACGCAGTATTTT
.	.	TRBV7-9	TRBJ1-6	CASSLGGAARNSPLHF	TGTGCCAGCAGCTTAGGAGGGGCTGCACGTAATTCACCCCTCCACTTT
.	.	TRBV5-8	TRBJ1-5	CASSSTDSELFYSNQPQHF	TGTGCCAGCAGCTCCACGGACAGTGAACTTTTCTATAGCAATCAGCCCCAGCATTTT
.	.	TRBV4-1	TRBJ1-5	CASSQAVVNQPQHF	TGCGCCAGCAGCCAAGCAGTGGTCAATCAGCCCCAGCATTTT
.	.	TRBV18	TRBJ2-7	CASSPRGNEQYF	TGTGCCAGCTCACCCAGGGGCAACGAGCAGTACTTC
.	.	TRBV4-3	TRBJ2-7	CASSQDLGIYEQYF	TGCGCCAGCAGCCAAGATTTAGGGATATACGAGCAGTACTTC
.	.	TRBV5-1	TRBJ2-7	CASSLAGGIGEQYF	TGCGCCAGCAGCTTGGCCGGAGGTATTGGCGAGCAGTACTTC
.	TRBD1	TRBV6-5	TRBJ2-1	CASSYVGQGHNEQFF	TGTGCCAGCAGTTACGTGGGACAGGGCCACAATGAGCAGTTCTTC
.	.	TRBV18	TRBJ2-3	CASSPLPGDTQYF	TGTGCCAGCTCACCACTTCCCGGGGATACGCAGTATTTT
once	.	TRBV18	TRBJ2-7	CASSPTEYEQYF	TGTGCCAGCTCACCGACAGAGTACGAGCAGTACTTC
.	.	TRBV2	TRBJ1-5	CASSENSGDLPQHF	TGTGCCAGCAGTGAAAATAGTGGAGATTTGCCCCAGCATTTT
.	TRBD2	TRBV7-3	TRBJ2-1	CASSSGLAPYNEQFF	TGTGCCAGCAGCTCGGGACTAGCGCCCTACAATGAGCAGTTCTTC